This TCR beta chain derives from a study of shared clonotypes between healthy human individuals. Germline CDR1 MNHEY, CDR2 SMNVEV (reference sequence). Trimming left V 1 base short and J 4 bases short, with 17 bases between. The CDR3 has 17 amino acids. Naive CD8 cells, CD45RO-negative and positively selected for CCR7, excluded terminally differentiated effector memory CD45RA+ cells. Sequenced by immunoSEQ multiplex PCR; TCRdb stores in-frame clones only, minus some. The repertoire holds under 1 million clones, with roughly 96% as singletons. V usage is TRBV27 and J usage is TRBJ1-5; D might be TRBD1 (5 bases). Source material: naive CD8+ T cells sorted from blood. This receptor was taken from a man in his thirties or forties in good health. CDR3 sequence reads: CASSLWAPGASNQPQHF. In nucleotides, the CDR3 is TGTGCCAGCAGTTTATGGGCCCCTGGGGCCTCTAATCAGCCCCAGCATTTT.